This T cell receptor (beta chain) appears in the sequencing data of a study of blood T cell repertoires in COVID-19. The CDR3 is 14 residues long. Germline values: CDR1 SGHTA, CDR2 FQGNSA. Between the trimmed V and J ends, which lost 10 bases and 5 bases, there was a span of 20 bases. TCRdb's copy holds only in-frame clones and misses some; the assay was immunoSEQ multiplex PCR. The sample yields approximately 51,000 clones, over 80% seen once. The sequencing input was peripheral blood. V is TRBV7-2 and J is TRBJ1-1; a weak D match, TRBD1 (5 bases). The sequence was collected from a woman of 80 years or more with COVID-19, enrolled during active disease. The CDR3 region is CATRPGAHRTEAFF. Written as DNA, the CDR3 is TGTGCCACCCGACCTGGGGCTCATAGGACTGAAGCTTTCTTT.